What follows are 11 T cell receptor beta chains derived from one specimen sequenced in a study of T cells in women clearing cervical HPV infection. Data came from immunoSEQ multiplex PCR; TCRdb stores just in-frame clones and leaves some out. The ten top clones account for 4.5% to 6%, within a sample of about 39,000 clones. The sequencing sample was made of blood buffy coat. The receptors come from a woman between 18 and 70 years old with a cervical HPV16 infection that either progressed to CIN3+ or cleared (not recorded which).

Of note for this clone: The sequence runs out 3 residues before the end of the CDR3; the remainder is reconstructed from the germline J gene. The V and J genes are TRBV9 and TRBJ2-3; the match to TRBD2 covers 8 bases. CDR3 length: 15 amino acids. V was clipped by 3 bases and J by 3 bases; unmatched bases: 6. The germline gives CDR1 SGDLS, CDR2 YYNGEE. CDR3 DNA, as far as it was read: TGTGCCAGCAGCGGGAGCGGGAGTAGGACAGATACG. It specifies CASSGSGSRTDT. The whole CDR3 reads CASSGSGSRTDTQYF.

Details on this clone: Read sequence stops 3 residues before the CDR3 end, and the germline J gene provides the missing end. This chain joins TRBV4-1 and TRBJ2-2; TRBD1 agrees at 10 bases. This CDR3 spans 17 amino acids. The V gene's germline CDR1 is MGHRA and CDR2 YSYEKL. V lost 6 bases to trimming and J lost 0 bases; unmatched junction nucleotides: 7. The part of the CDR3 DNA that was read is TGCGCCAGCAGTAAGGTCGGGACAGGGGCGAACACCGGGGAG. It translates to CASSKVGTGANTGE. The CDR3 reads in full as CASSKVGTGANTGELFF.

The CDR3 spells CASTPTGFNEKLFF. Incomplete CDR3 DNA: TGTGCCAGTACCCCGACAGGGTTTAATGAAAAA. The chain is built from TRBV19 and TRBJ1-4; 7 nucleotides agree with TRBD1. The read ends 3 residues shy of where the CDR3 ends; the end is completed using the germline J gene. V shed 7 bases, J shed 4 bases, and the junction held 6 bases outside the gene matches. CDR1 and CDR2 (germline): LNHDA, SQIVND (reference sequence). The CDR3 totals 14 residues.

A note on this clone: The read halts 3 residues ahead of the CDR3 end, with the missing end drawn from the germline J gene. The chain is built from TRBV29-1 and TRBJ1-2; maybe TRBD1 (5 bases). Germline V CDR1 and CDR2: SQVTM, ANQGSEA. The CDR3 loop spans 15 amino acids. CDR3 sequence: CSVSGTEGWGEGYTF. Incomplete CDR3 DNA: TGCAGCGTCTCCGGGACGGAAGGTTGGGGGGAAGGC. The complete variable domain, with remaining parts taken from reference TRBV29-1 and TRBJ1-2, reads SAVISQKPSRDICQRGTSLTIQCQVDSQVTMMFWYRQQPGQSLTLIATANQGSEATYESGFVIDKFPISRPNLTFSTLTVSNMSPEDSSIYLCSVSGTEGWGEGYTFGSGTRLTVV.

With respect to this clone: The read ends 3 residues early relative to the CDR3; the germline J gene fills the gap. The chain combines TRBV7-9 with TRBJ1-1; D is undetermined. CDR3 length equals 15 residues. Looked up from germline, CDR1 is SEHNR and CDR2 is FQNEAQ (reference sequence). V lost 5 bases and J 7 bases, leaving 20 bases between the germline ends. The DNA read from the CDR3 is TGTGCCAGCAGCCCTTCCAAGGGCCATAGGAGTGAA. It yields the protein CASSPSKGHRSE. The full-length CDR3 reads as CASSPSKGHRSEAFF.

To note about this clone: The observed sequence ends 3 residues before the CDR3 terminus, with the missing tail filled in from the germline J gene. This rearrangement joins TRBV20-1 to TRBJ2-7; 10 nucleotides match TRBD2. Germline-derived CDR1 and CDR2 are DFQATT and SNEGSKA (reference sequence). This CDR3 has 16 residues. The trim removed 2 bases at V and 0 bases at J, leaving 7 bases unmatched. The part of the CDR3 DNA that was read is TGCAGTGCTAGACCTCGAGCTAGCGGGAGCTCCTACGAG. Translated: CSARPRASGSSYE. The complete CDR3 protein is CSARPRASGSSYEQYF.

As to this clone: The observed sequence ends 3 residues before the CDR3 terminus, with the missing tail filled in from the germline J gene. V gene TRBV5-6 combines with J gene TRBJ1-6, with 10 bases identical to TRBD1. V was pared by 3 bases and J by 10 bases, with 7 bases of the junction left unmatched. CDR3 length: 15 amino acids. Looked up from germline, CDR1 is SGHDT and CDR2 is YYEEEE. The CDR3 reads CASSSDRGRRSPLHF. The DNA read from the CDR3 is TGTGCCAGCAGCTCCGACAGGGGGCGTAGATCACCC.

A note on this clone: The CDR3 extends 3 residues past the end of the read, so its final part is completed from the germline J gene. The V gene is TRBV20-1, the J gene TRBJ2-7; perhaps TRBD1 as D (5 bases). Germline lookup yields CDR1 DFQATT and CDR2 SNEGSKA (reference sequence). Trimming removed 3 bases at V and 0 bases at J, with 24 bases between. The CDR3 length is 18 residues. Partial CDR3 DNA: TGCAGTGCTAGTTTAGGGCAGGGTTTTCGGTTTAGCTCCTACGAG. Residues: CSASLGQGFRFSSYE. The entire CDR3 protein is CSASLGQGFRFSSYEQYF.

Comment on this clone: One junction end disagrees with the germline gene, perhaps due to a read error. The sequence runs out 3 residues before the end of the CDR3; the remainder is reconstructed from the germline J gene. This rearrangement joins TRBV7-7 to TRBJ1-2; 9 positions match TRBD1. The CDR3 is made up of 14 amino acids. CDR1 is SSHAT and CDR2 is FNYEAQ in the germline V gene (reference sequence). The CDR3 protein is CASSLTGGTDTYTF. Incomplete CDR3 DNA: TGTGCTAGCAGCTTGACAGGGGGAACAGATACC. Combining the CDR3 with reference TRBV7-7 and TRBJ1-2 gives the whole variable domain GAGVSQSPRYKVTKRGQDVTLRCDPISSHATLYWYQQALGQGPEFLTYFNYEAQPDKSGLPSDRFSAERPEGSISTLTIQRTEQRDSAMYRCASSLTGGTDTYTFGSGTRLTVV.

For this clone: The read halts 3 residues ahead of the CDR3 end, with the missing end drawn from the germline J gene. J is TRBJ2-7 and V is TRBV19, with 12 bases matching TRBD2. Germline V gene data show CDR1 as LNHDA and CDR2 as SQIVND (reference sequence). CDR3 length: 15 amino acids. Trimming removed 2 bases from V and 6 bases from J; junction bases left unmatched: 5. The part of the CDR3 DNA that was read is TGTGCCAGTAGTATATCGGCTAGCGGGAGGGGCGAG. Translating it yields CASSISASGRGE. The whole CDR3 reads CASSISASGRGEQYF.

Comment on this clone: The read is 3 residues too short to cover the CDR3 end, so that end is filled in from the germline J gene. The chain combines TRBV19 with TRBJ2-1, with D perhaps matching TRBD2 (5 bases). Trimming shortened V by 0 bases and J by 8 bases, and 11 bases separated the two germline ends. The CDR3 spans 14 residues. Germline V gene sequence: CDR1 LNHDA, CDR2 SQIVND (reference sequence). The CDR3 region is CASSIEASWHEQFF. Partial CDR3 DNA: TGTGCCAGTAGTATAGAGGCTAGCTGGCATGAG.